The 18 T cell receptor beta chains in this list originate from one sample, sequenced in a study of T cells after yellow fever vaccination. TCRdb ran MiXCR on the 5' RACE reads and lists one entry per CDR3 protein. The sample consists of about 45,000 distinct CDR3 sequences, almost 7% of them appearing once. The sequencing used CD8+ T cells not binding an NS4B(214-222) dextramer, sorted from PBMCs, collected 45 days after the yellow fever booster vaccination. These receptors were collected from a man aged 25 to 40 who received the YFV17D yellow fever vaccine.

This clonotype was observed a handful of times. The CDR3 spells CAWSDDSPKQFF. CDR3 bases: TGTGCCTGGAGTGATGACTCACCCAAGCAGTTCTTC. The rearrangement uses TRBV30 and TRBJ2-1, with D hard to call. V dropped 1 base and J dropped 11 bases, with 12 bases sitting between them. Looked up from germline, CDR1 is GTSNPN and CDR2 is SVGIG (reference sequence). The CDR3 is 12 residues long. The whole variable domain, filled in from reference TRBV30 and TRBJ2-1, reads SQTIHQWPATLVQPVGSPLSLECTVEGTSNPNLYWYRQAAGRGLQLLFYSVGIGQISSEVPQNLSASRPQDRQFILSSKKLLLSDSGFYLCAWSDDSPKQFFGPGTRLTVL.

This clonotype occurred many times. V and J are TRBV4-1 and TRBJ1-5, with D hard to call. The V gene's germline CDR1 is MGHRA and CDR2 YSYEKL. V lost 0 bases and J 2 bases, leaving 8 bases between the germline ends. The CDR3 spans 15 residues. CDR3 nucleotides: TGCGCCAGCAGCCAAGACCCGGCGGGCAATCAGCCCCAGCATTTT. Translated, it gives CASSQDPAGNQPQHF.

This clonotype came up many times. The chain employs TRBV13 and TRBJ2-2; either TRBD1 or TRBD2 may supply D (6 bases each). The CDR3 is 15 residues long. From germline, CDR1 is PRHDT and CDR2 FYEKMQ (reference sequence). V lost 1 base to trimming and J lost 5 bases, with 11 bases between them. The CDR3 nucleotides are TGTGCCAGCAGCTTAGACGGGGGCTGGACCGGGGAGCTGTTTTTT. Its protein is CASSLDGGWTGELFF.

This clonotype was seen a few times. The V and J genes are TRBV27 and TRBJ2-1, with D perhaps TRBD1 (5 bases). The CDR3 contains 14 residues. Trimming shortened V by 4 bases and J by 6 bases, and 13 bases separated the two germline ends. CDR1 and CDR2 (germline): MNHEY, SMNVEV (reference sequence). CDR3 nucleotide sequence: TGTGCCAGCAGTTACGGAACAGGATTCAATGAGCAGTTCTTC. Its translation is CASSYGTGFNEQFF.

This clonotype was counted only a few times. The J gene is TRBJ1-1, the V gene TRBV29-1, with 7 bases fitting TRBD1. CDR3 length: 12 residues. The junction had 2 bases not matched to a gene; V was cut back by 6 bases and J by 1 base. Germline V CDR1 and CDR2: SQVTM, ANQGSEA. CDR3 in DNA: TGCAGCGTATACAGGGGGAACACTGAAGCTTTCTTT. Protein: CSVYRGNTEAFF.

This clonotype appeared a few times. The chain joins TRBV19 to TRBJ1-1; 8 bases fit TRBD1. Per germline, CDR1 LNHDA and CDR2 SQIVND (reference sequence). The CDR3 runs 15 residues. V lost 6 bases, J lost 11 bases, and 17 bases stayed unmatched. In nucleotides, the CDR3 is TGTGCCAGTAGCGCAAACCATGGACAGGGCGCGGGGGCTTTCTTT. Amino acids: CASSANHGQGAGAFF.

There are many counts of this clonotype. V usage is TRBV20-1 and J usage is TRBJ2-4, with 7 bases fitting TRBD1. The germline CDR1 and CDR2 sequences are DFQATT and SNEGSKA (reference sequence). The CDR3 contains 15 residues. V gave up 4 bases and J gave up 8 bases; unmatched junction bases: 14. CDR3 coding DNA: TGCAGTGCTAAGCTGACAGGGTTTATAACGGACATTCAGTACTTC. Translation: CSAKLTGFITDIQYF.

To note about this clonotype: This clone may be a read error of a much larger clone one base away. The chain joins TRBV13 to TRBJ1-3; the D is unclear. This CDR3 is 13 amino acids long. V was pared by 8 bases and J by 4 bases, with 12 bases between. Germline V gene sequence: CDR1 PRHDT, CDR2 FYEKMQ (reference sequence). For the CDR3, the DNA is TGTGCCAGCTGCGATCTGAGGGGAAACACCATATATTTT. Translated: CASCDLRGNTIYF.

This clonotype was detected many times. The chain couples TRBV6-6 to TRBJ2-1; D might be TRBD2 (6 bases). Germline V CDR1 and CDR2: MNHNY, SVGAGI (reference sequence). V was pared by 6 bases and J by 8 bases, with 14 bases between. The CDR3 extends over 13 amino acids. This chain's CDR3 is CASSPGGFDEQFF. The CDR3 nucleotides read TGTGCCAGCAGCCCTGGAGGGTTTGATGAGCAGTTCTTC.

In this sample, this clonotype turned up a few times. The chain carries TRBV19 and TRBJ2-1, with D perhaps TRBD1 (7 bases). The CDR3 has 17 residues. The V end was cut by 7 bases, the J end by 8 bases, with 27 bases between. Germline V lookup: CDR1 LNHDA, CDR2 SQIVND (reference sequence). DNA for the CDR3: TGTGCCAGTACTCCGCCAGGCGGTGGAGGGGGCTGGGATGAGCAGTTCTTC. It codes for CASTPPGGGGGWDEQFF.

This clonotype was seen a handful of times. Here the CDR3 reads CATSRDWSSGIVDTQYF. CDR3 DNA: TGTGCCACCAGCAGAGATTGGAGTAGCGGGATTGTGGATACGCAGTATTTT. The V gene is TRBV15, the J gene TRBJ2-3; 8 bases align to TRBD2. Trimming removed 0 bases from V and 6 bases from J; junction bases left unmatched: 11. Germline CDR1 and CDR2: LNHNV and YYDKDF (reference sequence). The CDR3 has 17 amino acids.

CDR3 nucleotides: TGTGCCAGCAGCCAGGACAGGGCCTACAATGAGCAGTTCTTC. This gives the protein CASSQDRAYNEQFF. This chain links TRBV5-6 with TRBJ2-1; 8 nucleotides line up with TRBD1. The CDR3 length is 14 residues. The ends lost 4 bases at V and 2 bases at J; junction bases unmatched: 2. The germline V gene encodes CDR1 SGHDT and CDR2 YYEEEE.

This clonotype came up many times. The chain recombines TRBV12-5 with TRBJ2-2; 12 bases line up with TRBD2. The V gene's germline CDR1 is LGHNT and CDR2 FRNRAP. The CDR3 contains 20 residues. V shed 0 bases and J 1 base; nucleotides not matched to a gene: 9. The CDR3 spells CASGLVLVKLAGGNTGELFF. The CDR3 coding sequence is TGTGCTAGTGGTTTGGTACTTGTAAAACTAGCGGGAGGGAACACCGGGGAGCTGTTTTTT.

This clonotype was recorded at least ten times. The CDR3 region has the DNA TGTGCCAGCAGTCCCTCTTCGGGCAATCAGCCCCAGCATTTT. It is translated as CASSPSSGNQPQHF. This chain links TRBV6-5 with TRBJ1-5; D is ambiguous. V dropped 5 bases and J dropped 2 bases, with 10 bases sitting between them. CDR1 and CDR2 from the germline V gene are MNHEY and SVGAGI. The CDR3 sequence is 14 residues long.

This clonotype was detected ten times or more. V usage is TRBV27 and J usage is TRBJ1-6; 8 bases are a match to TRBD1. Germline CDR1 and CDR2: MNHEY and SMNVEV (reference sequence). V was pared by 8 bases and J by 8 bases, with 17 bases of the junction left unmatched. The CDR3 consists of 17 residues. The DNA of the CDR3 is TGTGCCAGCCGTTACATTTTCCGGGACAGGAGCCATTCACCCCTCCACTTT. It is translated as CASRYIFRDRSHSPLHF.

This clonotype was seen a handful of times. The chain uses TRBV6-2 or TRBV6-3 and TRBJ1-2; 8 nucleotides align to TRBD1. This CDR3 comprises 12 residues. Germline loops: CDR1 MNHEY, CDR2 SVGEGT. V lost 10 bases and J lost 7; bases outside the gene matches: 8. The CDR3 reads CATGQGAIGYTF. Here the CDR3 DNA reads TGTGCCACCGGGCAGGGGGCGATTGGCTACACCTTC.

This clonotype was detected ten times or more. V and J are TRBV15 and TRBJ2-1, with D hard to call. This CDR3 region has 15 residues. Germline CDR1 and CDR2: LNHNV and YYDKDF (reference sequence). The V gene lost 4 bases and the J gene lost 4 bases, with 14 bases spanning the gap. The CDR3 spells CATSNLGNGYNEQFF. The CDR3 bases are TGTGCCACCAGCAATCTAGGTAACGGTTACAATGAGCAGTTCTTC.

This clonotype was recorded at least ten times. The chain links TRBV2 to TRBJ2-3; TRBD2 is a possible D gene (6 bases). Trimming removed 7 bases at V and 1 base at J, with 9 bases between. CDR1 and CDR2 from the germline V gene are SNHLY and FYNNEI. This CDR3 spans 13 amino acids. The CDR3 region is CASKEGRTDTQYF. The CDR3 nucleotides are TGTGCCAGCAAGGAGGGACGCACAGATACGCAGTATTTT.